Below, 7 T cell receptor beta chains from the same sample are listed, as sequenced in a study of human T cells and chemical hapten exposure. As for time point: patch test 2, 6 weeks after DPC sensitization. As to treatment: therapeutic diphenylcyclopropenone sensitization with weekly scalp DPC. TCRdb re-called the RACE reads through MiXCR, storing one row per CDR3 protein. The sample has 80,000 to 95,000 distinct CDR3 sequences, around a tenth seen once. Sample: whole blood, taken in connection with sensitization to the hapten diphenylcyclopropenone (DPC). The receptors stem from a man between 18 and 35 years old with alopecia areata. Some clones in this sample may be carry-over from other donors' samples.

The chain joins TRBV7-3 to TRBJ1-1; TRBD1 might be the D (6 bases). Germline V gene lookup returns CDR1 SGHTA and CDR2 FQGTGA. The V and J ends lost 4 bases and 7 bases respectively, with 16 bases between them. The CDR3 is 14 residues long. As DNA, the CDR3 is TGTGCCAGCAGCTGGGGCGTACAGGGTGGTGAAGCTTTCTTT. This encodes CASSWGVQGGEAFF.

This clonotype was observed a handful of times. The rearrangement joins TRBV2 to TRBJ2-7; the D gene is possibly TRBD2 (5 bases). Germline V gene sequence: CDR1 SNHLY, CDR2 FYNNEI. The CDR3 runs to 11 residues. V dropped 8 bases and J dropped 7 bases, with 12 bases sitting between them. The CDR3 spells CASLRAGEQYV. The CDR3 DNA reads TGTGCCAGCCTGAGGGCTGGGGAGCAGTACGTC.

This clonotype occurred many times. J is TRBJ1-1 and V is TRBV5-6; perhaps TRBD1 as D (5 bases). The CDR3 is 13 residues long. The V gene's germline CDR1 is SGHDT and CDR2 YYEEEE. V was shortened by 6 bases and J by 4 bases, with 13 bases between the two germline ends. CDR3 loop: CASIFSGSTEAFF. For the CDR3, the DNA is TGTGCCAGCATTTTCTCAGGGAGCACTGAAGCTTTCTTT. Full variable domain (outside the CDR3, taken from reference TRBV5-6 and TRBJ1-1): DAGVTQSPTHLIKTRGQQVTLRCSPKSGHDTVSWYQQALGQGPQFIFQYYEEEERQRGNFPDRFSGHQFPNYSSELNVNALLLGDSALYLCASIFSGSTEAFFGQGTRLTVV.

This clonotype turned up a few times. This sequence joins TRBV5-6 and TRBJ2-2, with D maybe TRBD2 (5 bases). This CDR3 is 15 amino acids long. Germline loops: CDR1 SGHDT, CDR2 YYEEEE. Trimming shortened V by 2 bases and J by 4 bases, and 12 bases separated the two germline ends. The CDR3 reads CASSFGLLGTGELFF. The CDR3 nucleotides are TGTGCCAGCAGCTTCGGACTTCTGGGCACCGGGGAGCTGTTTTTT.

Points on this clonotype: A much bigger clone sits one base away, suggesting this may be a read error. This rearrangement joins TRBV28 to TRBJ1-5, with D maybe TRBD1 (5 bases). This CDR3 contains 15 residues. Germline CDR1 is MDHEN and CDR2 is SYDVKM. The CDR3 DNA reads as TGTGCCAGCAGTTCCACCGGGGCAGCGGTTCAGCTCCAGCATTTT. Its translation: CASSSTGAAVQLQHF.

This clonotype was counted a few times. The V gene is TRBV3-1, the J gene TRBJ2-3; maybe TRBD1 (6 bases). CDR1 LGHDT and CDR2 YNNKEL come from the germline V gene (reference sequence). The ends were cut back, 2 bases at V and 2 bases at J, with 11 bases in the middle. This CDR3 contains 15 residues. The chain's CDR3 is CASSQQGLVTDTQYF. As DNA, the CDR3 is TGTGCCAGCAGCCAACAGGGGTTGGTCACAGATACGCAGTATTTT.

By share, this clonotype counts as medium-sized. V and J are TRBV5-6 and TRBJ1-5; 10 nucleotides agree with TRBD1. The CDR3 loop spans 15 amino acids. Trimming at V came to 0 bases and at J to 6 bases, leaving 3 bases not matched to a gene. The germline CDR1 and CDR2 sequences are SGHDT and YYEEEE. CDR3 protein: CASSLGQGASQPQHF. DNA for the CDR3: TGTGCCAGCAGCTTGGGACAGGGGGCAAGTCAGCCCCAGCATTTT.